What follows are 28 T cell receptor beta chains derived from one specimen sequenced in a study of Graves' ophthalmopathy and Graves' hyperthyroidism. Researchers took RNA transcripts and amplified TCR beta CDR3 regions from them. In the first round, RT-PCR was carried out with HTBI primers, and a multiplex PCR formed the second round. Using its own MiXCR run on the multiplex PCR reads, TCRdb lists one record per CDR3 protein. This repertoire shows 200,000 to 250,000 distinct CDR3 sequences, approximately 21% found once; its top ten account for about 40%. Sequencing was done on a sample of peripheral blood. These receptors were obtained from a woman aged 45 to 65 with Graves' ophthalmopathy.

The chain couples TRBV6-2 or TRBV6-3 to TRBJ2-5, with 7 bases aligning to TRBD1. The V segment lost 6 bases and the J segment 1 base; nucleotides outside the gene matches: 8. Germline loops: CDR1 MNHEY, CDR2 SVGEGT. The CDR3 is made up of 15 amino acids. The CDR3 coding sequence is TGTGCCAGCAGCTTCGACAGGGTCCCCCAAGAGACCCAGTACTTC. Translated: CASSFDRVPQETQYF.

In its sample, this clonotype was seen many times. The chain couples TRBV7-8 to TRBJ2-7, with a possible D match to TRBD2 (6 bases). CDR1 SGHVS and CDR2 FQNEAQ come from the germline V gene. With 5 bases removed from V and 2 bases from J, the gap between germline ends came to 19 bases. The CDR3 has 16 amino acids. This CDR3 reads CASSDPPGSSTYEQYF. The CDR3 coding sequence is TGTGCCAGCAGCGACCCCCCCGGGAGCTCTACCTACGAGCAGTACTTC. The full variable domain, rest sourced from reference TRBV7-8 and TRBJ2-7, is GAGVSQSPRYKVAKRGQDVALRCDPISGHVSLFWYQQALGQGPEFLTYFQNEAQLDKSGLPSDRFFAERPEGSVSTLKIQRTQQEDSAVYLCASSDPPGSSTYEQYFGPGTRLTVT.

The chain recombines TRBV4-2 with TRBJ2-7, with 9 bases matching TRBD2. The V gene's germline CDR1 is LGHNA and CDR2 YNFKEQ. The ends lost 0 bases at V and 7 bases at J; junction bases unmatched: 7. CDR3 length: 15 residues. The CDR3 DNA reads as TGTGCCAGCAGCCAAGAAATAGCGGGAGTGCGGGAGCAGTACTTC. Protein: CASSQEIAGVREQYF.

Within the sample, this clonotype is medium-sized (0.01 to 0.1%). Written as DNA, the CDR3 is TGTGCCACCAGTGGATCCGCGAACACTGAAGCTTTCTTT. Protein product: CATSGSANTEAFF. The V gene is TRBV24-1, the J gene TRBJ1-1; D ambiguous. V lost 5 bases, J lost 1 base, and 7 bases lay in between. The CDR3 is 13 residues long. From germline, CDR1 is KGHDR and CDR2 SFDVKD.

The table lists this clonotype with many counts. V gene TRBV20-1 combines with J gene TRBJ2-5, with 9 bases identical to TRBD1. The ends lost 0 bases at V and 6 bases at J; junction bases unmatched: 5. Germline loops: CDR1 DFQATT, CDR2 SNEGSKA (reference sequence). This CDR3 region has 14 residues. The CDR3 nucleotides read TGCAGTGCTAGAGATTGGGGACAGGGACAGACCCAGTACTTC. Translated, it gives CSARDWGQGQTQYF.

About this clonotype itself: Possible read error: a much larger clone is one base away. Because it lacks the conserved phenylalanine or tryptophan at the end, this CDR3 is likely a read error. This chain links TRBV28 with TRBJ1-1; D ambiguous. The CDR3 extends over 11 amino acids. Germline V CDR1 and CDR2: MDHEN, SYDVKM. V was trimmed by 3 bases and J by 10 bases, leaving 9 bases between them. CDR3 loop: CASSLGMGAFL. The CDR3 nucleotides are TGTGCCAGCAGTTTGGGTATGGGAGCTTTCCTT.

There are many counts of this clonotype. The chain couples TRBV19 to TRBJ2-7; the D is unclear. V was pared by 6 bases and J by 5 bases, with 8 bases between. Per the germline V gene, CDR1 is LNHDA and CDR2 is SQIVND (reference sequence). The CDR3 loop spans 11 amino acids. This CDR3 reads CASRLGNEQYF. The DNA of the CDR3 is TGTGCCAGTAGGTTGGGGAACGAGCAGTACTTC. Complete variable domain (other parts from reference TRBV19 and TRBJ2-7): DGGITQSPKYLFRKEGQNVTLSCEQNLNHDAMYWYRQDPGQGLRLIYYSQIVNDFQKGDIAEGYSVSREKKESFPLTVTSAQKNPTAFYLCASRLGNEQYFGPGTRLTVT.

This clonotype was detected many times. The CDR3 DNA is TGCAGTGCTAGCCGCAGCTACGAGCAGTACTTC. This encodes CSASRSYEQYF. The genes are TRBV20-1 and TRBJ2-7, with D unclear. The germline V gene has CDR1 DFQATT and CDR2 SNEGSKA (reference sequence). The ends were cut back, 3 bases at V and 3 bases at J, with 6 bases in the middle. The CDR3 has 11 amino acids.

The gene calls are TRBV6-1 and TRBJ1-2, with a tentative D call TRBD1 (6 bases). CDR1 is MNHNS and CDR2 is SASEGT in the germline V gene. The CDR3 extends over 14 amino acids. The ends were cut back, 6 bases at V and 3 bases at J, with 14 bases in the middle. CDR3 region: CASSKGGQHYGYTF. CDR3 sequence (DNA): TGTGCCAGCAGCAAAGGCGGACAGCACTATGGCTACACCTTC.

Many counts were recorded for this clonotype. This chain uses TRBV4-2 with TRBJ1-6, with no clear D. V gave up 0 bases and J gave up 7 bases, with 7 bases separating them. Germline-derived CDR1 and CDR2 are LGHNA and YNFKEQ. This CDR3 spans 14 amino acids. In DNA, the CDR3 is TGTGCCAGCAGCCAAGATTACAGAAATTCACCCCTCCACTTT. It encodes CASSQDYRNSPLHF.

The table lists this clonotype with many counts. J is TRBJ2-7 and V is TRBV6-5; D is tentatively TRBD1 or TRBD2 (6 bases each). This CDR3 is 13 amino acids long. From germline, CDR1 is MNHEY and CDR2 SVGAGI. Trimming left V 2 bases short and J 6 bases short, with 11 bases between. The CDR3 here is CASSYQGGREQYF. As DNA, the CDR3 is TGTGCCAGCAGTTACCAAGGGGGGCGCGAGCAGTACTTC.

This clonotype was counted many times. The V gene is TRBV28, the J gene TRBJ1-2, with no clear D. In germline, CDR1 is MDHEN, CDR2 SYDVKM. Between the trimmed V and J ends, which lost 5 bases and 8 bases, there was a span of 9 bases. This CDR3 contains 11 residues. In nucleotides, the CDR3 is TGTGCCAGCAGTAAGCTCTGGGGCTACACCTTC. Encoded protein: CASSKLWGYTF.

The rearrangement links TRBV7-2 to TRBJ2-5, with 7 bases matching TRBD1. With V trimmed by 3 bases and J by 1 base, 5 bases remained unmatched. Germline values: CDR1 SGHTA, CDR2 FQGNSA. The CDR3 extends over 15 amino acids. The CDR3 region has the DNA TGTGCCAGCAGCTTGGGACAGACCTTCCAAGAGACCCAGTACTTC. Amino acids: CASSLGQTFQETQYF.

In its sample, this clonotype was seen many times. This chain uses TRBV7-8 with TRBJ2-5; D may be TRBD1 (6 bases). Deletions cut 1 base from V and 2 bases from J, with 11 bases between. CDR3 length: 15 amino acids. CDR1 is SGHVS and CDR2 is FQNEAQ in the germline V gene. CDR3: CASSLVRGGQETQYF. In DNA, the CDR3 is TGTGCCAGCAGCTTAGTTAGAGGGGGACAAGAGACCCAGTACTTC.

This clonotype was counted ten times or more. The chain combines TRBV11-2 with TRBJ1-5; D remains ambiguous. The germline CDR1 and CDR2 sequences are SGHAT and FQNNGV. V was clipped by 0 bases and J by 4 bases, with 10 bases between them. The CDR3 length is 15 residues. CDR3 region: CASSLEGRSNQPQHF. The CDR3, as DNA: TGTGCCAGCAGCTTAGAAGGCAGGTCGAATCAGCCCCAGCATTTT.

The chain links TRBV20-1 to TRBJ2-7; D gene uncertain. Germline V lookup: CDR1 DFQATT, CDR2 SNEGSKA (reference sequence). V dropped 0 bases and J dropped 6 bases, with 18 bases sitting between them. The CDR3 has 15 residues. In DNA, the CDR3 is TGCAGTGCTAGAGATATCGCGGTAAGCGTAACCGAGCAGTACTTC. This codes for CSARDIAVSVTEQYF.

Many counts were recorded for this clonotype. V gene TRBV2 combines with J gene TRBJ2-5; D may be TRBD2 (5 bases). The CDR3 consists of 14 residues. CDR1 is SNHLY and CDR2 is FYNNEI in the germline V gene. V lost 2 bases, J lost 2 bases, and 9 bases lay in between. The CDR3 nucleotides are TGTGCCAGCAGTGAACTCGGGAAGCAAGAGACCCAGTACTTC. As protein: CASSELGKQETQYF. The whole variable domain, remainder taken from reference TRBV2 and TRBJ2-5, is EPEVTQTPSHQVTQMGQEVILRCVPISNHLYFYWYRQILGQKVEFLVSFYNNEISEKSEIFDDQFSVERPDGSNFTLKIRSTKLEDSAMYFCASSELGKQETQYFGPGTRLLVL.

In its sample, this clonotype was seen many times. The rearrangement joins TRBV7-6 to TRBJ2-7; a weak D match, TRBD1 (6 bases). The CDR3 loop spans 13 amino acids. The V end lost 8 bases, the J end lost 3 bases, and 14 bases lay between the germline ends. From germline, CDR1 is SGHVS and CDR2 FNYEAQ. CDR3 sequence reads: CASSRQERYEQYF. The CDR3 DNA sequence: TGTGCCAGCTCAAGACAGGAACGCTACGAGCAGTACTTC. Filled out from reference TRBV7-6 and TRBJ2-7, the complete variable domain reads GAGVSQSPRYKVTKRGQDVALRCDPISGHVSLYWYRQALGQGPEFLTYFNYEAQQDKSGLPNDRFSAERPEGSISTLTIQRTEQRDSAMYRCASSRQERYEQYFGPGTRLTVT.

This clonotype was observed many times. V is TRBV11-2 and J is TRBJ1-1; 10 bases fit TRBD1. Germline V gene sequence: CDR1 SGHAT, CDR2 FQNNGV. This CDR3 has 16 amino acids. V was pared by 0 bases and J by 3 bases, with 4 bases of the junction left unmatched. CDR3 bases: TGTGCCAGCAGCTTAGATGGACAGGGGGAGTACACTGAAGCTTTCTTT. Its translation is CASSLDGQGEYTEAFF.

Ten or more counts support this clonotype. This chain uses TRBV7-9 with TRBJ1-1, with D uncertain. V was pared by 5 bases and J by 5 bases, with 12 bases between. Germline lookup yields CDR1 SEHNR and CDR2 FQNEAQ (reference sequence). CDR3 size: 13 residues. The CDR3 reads CASSLSLATEAFF. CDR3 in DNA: TGTGCCAGCAGCCTATCATTGGCTACTGAAGCTTTCTTT.

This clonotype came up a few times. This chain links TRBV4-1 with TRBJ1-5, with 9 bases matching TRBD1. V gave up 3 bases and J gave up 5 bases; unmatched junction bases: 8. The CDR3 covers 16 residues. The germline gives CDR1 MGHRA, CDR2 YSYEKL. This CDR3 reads CASSHADRGMDQPQHF. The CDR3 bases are TGCGCCAGCAGCCATGCTGACAGGGGGATGGATCAGCCCCAGCATTTT.

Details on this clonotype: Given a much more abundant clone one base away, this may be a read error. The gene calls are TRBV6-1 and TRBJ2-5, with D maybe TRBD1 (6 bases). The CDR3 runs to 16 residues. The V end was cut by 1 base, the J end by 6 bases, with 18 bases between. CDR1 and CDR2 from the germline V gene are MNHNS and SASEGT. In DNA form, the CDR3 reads TGTGCCAGCAGTGAAGTCCCGGGACACATACAAAAGACCCAGTACTTC. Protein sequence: CASSEVPGHIQKTQYF.

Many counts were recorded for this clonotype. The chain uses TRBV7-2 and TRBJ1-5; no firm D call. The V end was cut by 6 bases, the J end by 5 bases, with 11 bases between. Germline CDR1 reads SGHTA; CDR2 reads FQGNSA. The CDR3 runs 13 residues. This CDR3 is CASSYAGDQPQHF. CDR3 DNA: TGTGCCAGCAGTTACGCCGGGGATCAGCCCCAGCATTTT. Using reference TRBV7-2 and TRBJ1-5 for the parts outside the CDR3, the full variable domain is GAGVSQSPSNKVTEKGKDVELRCDPISGHTALYWYRQSLGQGLEFLIYFQGNSAPDKSGLPSDRFSAERTGGSVSTLTIQRTQQEDSAVYLCASSYAGDQPQHFGDGTRLSIL.

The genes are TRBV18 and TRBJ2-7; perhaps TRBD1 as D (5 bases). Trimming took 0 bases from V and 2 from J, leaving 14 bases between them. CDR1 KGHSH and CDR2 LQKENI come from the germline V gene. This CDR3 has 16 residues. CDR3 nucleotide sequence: TGTGCCAGCTCACCACCGAGCCAGGGCCCCCCCTACGAGCAGTACTTC. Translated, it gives CASSPPSQGPPYEQYF.

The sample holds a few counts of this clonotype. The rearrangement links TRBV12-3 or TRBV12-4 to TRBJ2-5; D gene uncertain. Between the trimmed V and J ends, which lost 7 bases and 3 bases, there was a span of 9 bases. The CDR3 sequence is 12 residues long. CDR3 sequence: CASKTAEETQYF. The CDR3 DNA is TGTGCCAGCAAAACAGCTGAAGAGACCCAGTACTTC.

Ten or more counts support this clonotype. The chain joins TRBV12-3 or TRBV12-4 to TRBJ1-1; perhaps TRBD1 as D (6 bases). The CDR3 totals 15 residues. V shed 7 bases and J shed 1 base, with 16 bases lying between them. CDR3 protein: CASNPGESGNTEAFF. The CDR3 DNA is TGTGCCAGCAACCCAGGGGAGTCCGGGAACACTGAAGCTTTCTTT.

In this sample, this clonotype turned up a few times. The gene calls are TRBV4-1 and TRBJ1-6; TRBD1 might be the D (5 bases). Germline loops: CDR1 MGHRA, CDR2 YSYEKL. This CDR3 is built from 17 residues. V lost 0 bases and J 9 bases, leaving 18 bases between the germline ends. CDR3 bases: TGCGCCAGCAGCCAAGATTATGTTTTTTCGGGGGGTTCACCCCTCCACTTT. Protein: CASSQDYVFSGGSPLHF.

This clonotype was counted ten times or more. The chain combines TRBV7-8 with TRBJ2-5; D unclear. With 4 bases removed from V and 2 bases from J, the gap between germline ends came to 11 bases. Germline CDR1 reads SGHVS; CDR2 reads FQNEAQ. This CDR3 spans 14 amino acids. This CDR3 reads CASSSLSYQETQYF. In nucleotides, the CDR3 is TGTGCCAGCAGCTCCCTCAGTTATCAAGAGACCCAGTACTTC.